Listed below are T cell receptor beta chains from one sample, sequenced in a study of T cells after yellow fever vaccination. TCRdb fed the 5' RACE reads into MiXCR, producing one record per CDR3 protein. The sample consists of 450,000 to 550,000 distinct CDR3 sequences, about a fifth of them appearing once. Sequencing was performed on PBMCs, taken approximately 20 days after the first yellow fever vaccination. These receptor sequences come from a man aged 18 to 29 who received the YFV17D yellow fever vaccine. The CDR3 runs from the conserved cysteine through the conserved F or W. Each record gives: V gene, clone size, D gene, J gene, CDR3 protein, CDR3 DNA. A D gene is named only where the DNA matches it firmly. The listing skips clone size in some rows; elsewhere it reads once, few, many or a size class.

TRBV7-9	.	TRBD2	TRBJ2-2	CASSSLWTSTSAGELFF	TGTGCCAGCAGCTCCCTCTGGACTAGCACTAGCGCCGGGGAGCTGTTTTTT
TRBV15	.	.	TRBJ1-2	CATKHRDTFNYGYTF	TGTGCCACCAAACACCGGGACACCTTTAACTATGGCTACACCTTC
TRBV29-1	many	.	TRBJ1-1	CSVDRAYTEAFF	TGCAGCGTTGACAGGGCCTACACTGAAGCTTTCTTT
TRBV20-1	few	.	TRBJ1-2	CSAREASAANYGYTF	TGCAGTGCTAGAGAGGCGTCCGCAGCCAACTATGGCTACACCTTC
TRBV11-1	few	.	TRBJ2-3	CASSLEGEDTDTQYF	TGTGCCAGCAGCTTAGAGGGGGAAGACACAGATACGCAGTATTTT
TRBV19	.	TRBD1	TRBJ1-4	CASSTYSGTGNEKLFF	TGTGCCAGTAGTACCTACTCCGGGACAGGGAATGAAAAACTGTTTTTT
TRBV4-2	.	.	TRBJ2-5	CASSRGDRGSQETQYF	TGTGCCAGCAGCCGGGGGGACCGAGGGAGCCAAGAGACCCAGTACTTC
TRBV29-1	.	.	TRBJ1-5	CSVVLGVNQPQHF	TGCAGCGTTGTACTGGGGGTCAATCAGCCCCAGCATTTT
TRBV12-3/TRBV12-4	.	.	TRBJ1-6	CASSFGRIYNSPLHF	TGTGCCAGCAGTTTTGGGCGGATCTATAATTCACCCCTCCACTTT
TRBV7-8	.	.	TRBJ2-5	CASSQRAPQETQYF	TGTGCCAGCAGCCAACGGGCTCCGCAAGAGACCCAGTACTTC
TRBV30	few	.	TRBJ2-1	CAWSLRGAISYNEQFF	TGTGCCTGGAGTCTTCGGGGCGCCATTTCCTACAATGAGCAGTTCTTC
TRBV5-1	.	TRBD2	TRBJ2-3	CASSSSAGGLTDTQYF	TGCGCCAGCAGCTCTTCAGCGGGGGGGCTCACAGATACGCAGTATTTT
TRBV20-1	.	TRBD1	TRBJ1-1	CSAVSGGMNTEAFF	TGCAGTGCGGTATCAGGGGGGATGAACACTGAAGCTTTCTTT
TRBV7-3	few	.	TRBJ1-6	CASSLDSTPWSSPLHF	TGTGCCAGCAGCTTAGATTCCACCCCGTGGAGTTCACCCCTCCACTTT
TRBV28	few	.	TRBJ2-5	CATSQGQPQETQYF	TGTGCCACAAGCCAAGGACAGCCCCAAGAGACCCAGTACTTC
TRBV7-8	few	TRBD2	TRBJ2-5	CASSSSLLAGGQETQYF	TGTGCCAGCAGCTCGAGCCTACTAGCGGGGGGACAAGAGACCCAGTACTTC
TRBV4-2	.	TRBD2	TRBJ2-5	CASSQEWSGGTQETQYF	TGTGCCAGCAGCCAAGAATGGAGCGGGGGGACCCAAGAGACCCAGTACTTC
TRBV12-3/TRBV12-4	few	.	TRBJ1-3	CASSSQVISGNTIYF	TGTGCCAGCAGTTCCCAGGTGATCTCTGGAAACACCATATATTTT
TRBV7-9	.	.	TRBJ1-2	CASSLSTANLGGYTF	TGTGCCAGCAGCTTATCGACAGCCAACCTCGGGGGCTACACCTTC
TRBV20-1	.	.	TRBJ2-2	CSARQPGLYANTGELFF	TGCAGTGCTAGACAACCGGGACTTTACGCGAACACCGGGGAGCTGTTTTTT
TRBV6-6	few	.	TRBJ1-1	CASSYSLIEAFF	TGTGCCAGCAGTTACTCTCTCATCGAAGCTTTCTTT
TRBV2	.	.	TRBJ1-2	CASEGGPTGYTF	TGTGCCAGCGAGGGCGGCCCAACCGGCTACACCTTC
TRBV29-1	few	.	TRBJ2-5	CSVSPGSQETQYF	TGCAGCGTTTCGCCAGGGTCACAAGAGACCCAGTACTTC
TRBV7-3	.	.	TRBJ2-1	CASSGDWNEQFF	TGTGCCAGCAGCGGAGACTGGAATGAGCAGTTCTTC
TRBV7-8	few	.	TRBJ1-1	CASSLRTDPRNTEAFF	TGTGCCAGCAGCTTACGTACCGATCCACGGAACACTGAAGCTTTCTTT
TRBV24-1	.	TRBD2	TRBJ2-3	CATSDSEGLAGDRNTQYF	TGTGCCACCAGTGATAGTGAGGGACTAGCGGGGGATCGGAATACGCAGTATTTT
TRBV24-1	few	.	TRBJ1-5	CATSDLGQGRNQPQHF	TGTGCCACCAGTGATTTAGGGCAGGGAAGAAATCAGCCCCAGCATTTT
TRBV5-6	few	.	TRBJ2-5	CASSGDSQETQYF	TGTGCCAGCAGCGGTGACAGTCAAGAGACCCAGTACTTC
TRBV19	few	.	TRBJ2-5	CASSIMGETQYF	TGTGCCAGTAGTATAATGGGAGAGACCCAGTACTTC
TRBV3-1	.	.	TRBJ2-2	CASSQPGLGTGELFF	TGTGCCAGCAGCCAACCGGGGCTGGGGACCGGGGAGCTGTTTTTT
TRBV9	few	.	TRBJ2-7	CASSFEWGYF	TGTGCCAGCAGCTTCGAGTGGGGTTACTTC
TRBV5-1	few	TRBD1	TRBJ2-5	CASSLGDRGVTQYF	TGCGCCAGCAGCTTGGGGGACAGGGGGGTGACCCAGTACTTC
TRBV7-9	.	.	TRBJ2-3	CASSPGTTSTDTQYF	TGTGCCAGCAGTCCCGGGACAACCAGCACAGATACGCAGTATTTT
TRBV7-2	few	.	TRBJ2-7	CASSLALAPEQYF	TGTGCCAGCAGCTTAGCCCTAGCACCCGAGCAGTACTTC
TRBV5-5	.	.	TRBJ1-4	CASRRGEDEKLFF	TGTGCCAGCAGAAGGGGAGAAGATGAAAAACTGTTTTTT
TRBV12-3/TRBV12-4	.	.	TRBJ1-6	CASTIVAGSSKSPLHF	TGTGCCAGCACCATAGTGGCAGGGTCCTCCAAATCACCCCTCCACTTT
TRBV6-4	.	.	TRBJ2-3	CASSEGADPSTDTQYF	TGTGCCAGCAGTGAAGGAGCGGACCCTAGCACAGATACGCAGTATTTT
TRBV19	.	.	TRBJ2-7	CASSISARSSYEQYF	TGTGCCAGTAGTATAAGCGCAAGGAGCTCCTACGAGCAGTACTTC
TRBV6-1	few	TRBD2	TRBJ2-1	CASSRHTSGGTDNEQFF	TGTGCCAGCAGTCGACATACTAGCGGGGGGACTGACAATGAGCAGTTCTTC
TRBV4-3	.	.	TRBJ2-2	CASSQYSAIPGELFF	TGCGCCAGCAGCCAATACAGCGCCATCCCCGGGGAGCTGTTTTTT
TRBV7-2	.	.	TRBJ2-3	CASSLLVDGSSLFTQYF	TGTGCCAGCAGTCTCCTCGTCGACGGCAGCAGTCTTTTTACGCAGTATTTT
TRBV19	few	.	TRBJ2-5	CASSIGASGAQETQYF	TGTGCCAGTAGTATCGGCGCCTCGGGGGCACAAGAGACCCAGTACTTC
TRBV27	.	.	TRBJ2-5	CASSFFSGPGETQYF	TGTGCCAGCAGTTTTTTTTCCGGGCCGGGAGAGACCCAGTACTTC
TRBV20-1	few	.	TRBJ1-1	CSAREGYGGATEAFF	TGCAGTGCTAGAGAAGGTTACGGGGGAGCCACTGAAGCTTTCTTT
TRBV7-2	.	.	TRBJ2-1	CASRAGAEGSDEQFF	TGTGCCAGCAGGGCTGGGGCGGAGGGATCGGATGAGCAGTTCTTC
TRBV7-2	.	TRBD1	TRBJ2-7	CASSADRGNRYEQYF	TGTGCCAGCAGCGCAGACAGGGGAAATCGCTACGAGCAGTACTTC
TRBV6-1	many	.	TRBJ2-2	CASSVGSGELFF	TGTGCCAGCAGTGTGGGGTCCGGGGAGCTGTTTTTT
TRBV12-3/TRBV12-4	few	TRBD2	TRBJ2-3	CASSTGGGTDTQYF	TGTGCCAGCAGCACGGGGGGAGGGACAGATACGCAGTATTTT
TRBV6-2/TRBV6-3	.	.	TRBJ1-5	CASRSTRRVWQPQHF	TGTGCCAGCAGGTCTACTCGCAGGGTTTGGCAGCCCCAGCATTTT
TRBV30	few	.	TRBJ2-7	CAWNGGDYEQYF	TGTGCCTGGAATGGGGGAGACTACGAGCAGTACTTC
TRBV7-2	few	.	TRBJ2-3	CASSQGGNTQYF	TGTGCCAGCAGCCAGGGGGGAAATACGCAGTATTTT
TRBV5-4	few	TRBD1	TRBJ1-2	CASSLIGGGGDTF	TGTGCCAGCAGCTTGATAGGGGGCGGGGGTGACACCTTC
TRBV7-2	once	.	TRBJ2-7	CASSPRWDYEQYF	TGTGCCAGCAGCCCGAGGTGGGACTACGAGCAGTACTTC
TRBV19	few	.	TRBJ2-4	CASRGGGSPGPNIQYF	TGTGCCAGTAGGGGGGGAGGCTCCCCCGGCCCTAACATTCAGTACTTC
TRBV7-9	few	.	TRBJ2-1	CASRRGSFYNEQFF	TGTGCCAGCCGCCGGGGGTCCTTCTACAATGAGCAGTTCTTC
TRBV7-9	.	.	TRBJ2-5	CASSFPPGANQETQYF	TGTGCCAGCAGCTTCCCCCCAGGGGCGAACCAAGAGACCCAGTACTTC
TRBV6-2/TRBV6-3	.	.	TRBJ2-7	CASSGLGRGVSYEQYF	TGTGCCAGCAGTGGCCTAGGCCGAGGAGTCTCCTACGAGCAGTACTTC
TRBV6-5	few	.	TRBJ1-3	CASSYSRPGSAGNTIYF	TGTGCCAGCAGTTACTCGAGGCCAGGGAGCGCTGGAAACACCATATATTTT
TRBV5-1	once	.	TRBJ2-1	CASRREGSSSYNEQFF	TGCGCCAGCCGAAGAGAGGGGAGCTCCTCCTACAATGAGCAGTTCTTC